Listed here are 32 T cell receptor beta chains from one sample, sequenced in a study of blood T cell repertoires in COVID-19. The data were produced by immunoSEQ multiplex PCR, yet TCRdb's version contains in-frame clones alone and is incomplete. Counted here are approximately 160,000 clones, over 75% occurring once; the ten biggest clones make up around 1.2%. Sequences were obtained from peripheral blood. These receptors came from a man aged 60 to 75 who had recovered from COVID-19.

The CDR3 loop is CARTGTSGDNEQFF. The CDR3 region has the DNA TGTGCCAGGACAGGGACTAGCGGGGACAATGAGCAGTTCTTC. The chain uses TRBV6-6 and TRBJ2-1; 13 positions match TRBD2. Germline CDR1 reads MNHNY; CDR2 reads SVGAGI (reference sequence). V lost 9 bases and J lost 5; bases outside the gene matches: 4. The CDR3 runs 14 residues.

The genes are TRBV5-1 and TRBJ1-4; no clear D. V lost 6 bases and J 3 bases, leaving 12 bases between the germline ends. Germline assignment: CDR1 SGHRS and CDR2 YFSETQ. The CDR3 spans 14 residues. DNA of the CDR3: TGCGCCAGCACCATTACAGCGGCTAATGAAAAACTGTTTTTT. Residues: CASTITAANEKLFF.

The rearrangement joins TRBV9 to TRBJ2-2; maybe TRBD2 (5 bases). V dropped 6 bases and J dropped 4 bases, with 10 bases sitting between them. Germline lookup yields CDR1 SGDLS and CDR2 YYNGEE. This CDR3 region has 13 residues. The CDR3 DNA reads as TGTGCCAGCATGAGAGGGCGCACCGGGGAGCTGTTTTTT. Protein: CASMRGRTGELFF.

As regards this clone: Distinct nucleotide sequences in the sample also encode this CDR3. This chain links TRBV5-1 with TRBJ2-1; 11 nucleotides line up with TRBD1. The CDR3 contains 16 residues. Germline CDR1 and CDR2: SGHRS and YFSETQ. The V segment lost 4 bases and the J segment 2 bases; nucleotides outside the gene matches: 5. The CDR3 loop is CASSPGTGGPYNEQFF. CDR3 DNA sequence: TGCGCCAGCAGCCCGGGGACAGGGGGTCCCTACAATGAGCAGTTCTTC.

The chain links TRBV5-3 to TRBJ2-3; D unclear. TRBV5-3 is marked as an open reading frame, function uncertain. V was pared by 4 bases and J by 2 bases, with 2 bases between. CDR3 length: 11 amino acids. CDR3 in amino acids: CARSHTDTQYF. CDR3 in DNA: TGTGCCAGAAGCCACACAGATACGCAGTATTTT.

The V gene is TRBV2, the J gene TRBJ1-6; 8 nucleotides align to TRBD1. The CDR3 has 14 residues. V lost 6 bases to trimming and J lost 10 bases; unmatched junction nucleotides: 8. Germline assignment: CDR1 SNHLY and CDR2 FYNNEI. The CDR3 coding sequence is TGTGCCAGCAGATTTGACAGGGGTGGATCACCCCTCCACTTT. Protein: CASRFDRGGSPLHF.

J is TRBJ2-1 and V is TRBV19; D may be TRBD2 (6 bases). Germline V lookup: CDR1 LNHDA, CDR2 SQIVND (reference sequence). The CDR3 runs 15 residues. V shed 4 bases and J shed 8 bases, with 18 bases lying between them. The CDR3 nucleotides are TGTGCCAGTAGTAGCCGGGACTCCAGAGATTATGAGCAGTTCTTC. Its translation: CASSSRDSRDYEQFF.

The chain joins TRBV15 to TRBJ1-2, with D possibly being TRBD1 (6 bases). The CDR3 extends over 17 amino acids. The germline gives CDR1 LNHNV, CDR2 YYDKDF (reference sequence). V gave up 3 bases and J gave up 6 bases, with 23 bases separating them. The CDR3 protein is CATSSYRAATVENGYTF. For the CDR3, the DNA is TGTGCCACCAGCAGTTACAGGGCAGCAACCGTGGAGAATGGCTACACCTTC.

V is TRBV7-8 and J is TRBJ2-1, with 8 bases aligning to TRBD2. The length of the CDR3 is 16 residues. The V gene's germline CDR1 is SGHVS and CDR2 FQNEAQ. The V gene end was trimmed by 5 bases and the J gene end by 6 bases; junction bases not matched to a gene: 12. CDR3 loop: CASSLEGSGVSNEQFF. In nucleotides, the CDR3 is TGTGCCAGCAGCCTCGAGGGTAGCGGGGTATCCAATGAGCAGTTCTTC.

V usage is TRBV7-3 and J usage is TRBJ2-1, with 12 bases that match TRBD2. The CDR3 runs to 15 residues. The germline V gene has CDR1 SGHTA and CDR2 FQGTGA. V lost 3 bases, J lost 9 bases, and 6 bases stayed unmatched. The CDR3 bases are TGTGCCAGCAGCTTCCCTAGCGGGGGGGAAATTGAGCAGTTCTTC. Translation gives CASSFPSGGEIEQFF.

The CDR3 DNA reads TGTGCCTGGAGTTTGTCCGGTTACAGTGAAGCTTTCTTT. Encoded protein: CAWSLSGYSEAFF. The genes are TRBV30 and TRBJ1-1; D gene unclear. V was cut by 2 bases and J by 7 bases, with 14 bases left in between. Germline V gene lookup returns CDR1 GTSNPN and CDR2 SVGIG (reference sequence). The CDR3 loop spans 13 amino acids.

This clone was detected once. V gene TRBV6-2 or TRBV6-3 combines with J gene TRBJ1-2; TRBD1 is a possible D gene (5 bases). The CDR3 has 15 amino acids. V was trimmed by 6 bases and J by 5 bases, leaving 19 bases between them. Germline V gene sequence: CDR1 MNHEY, CDR2 SVGEGT. CDR3 loop: CASSLTGTAQYGYTF. The DNA of the CDR3 is TGTGCCAGCAGCTTAACAGGAACAGCACAGTATGGCTACACCTTC.

V gene TRBV30 combines with J gene TRBJ1-2; the D gene is possibly TRBD1 (5 bases). The V gene lost 0 bases and the J gene lost 4 bases, with 9 bases spanning the gap. This CDR3 has 13 amino acids. Looked up from germline, CDR1 is GTSNPN and CDR2 is SVGIG (reference sequence). CDR3 in amino acids: CAWSVWGSYGYTF. CDR3 DNA sequence: TGTGCCTGGAGTGTGTGGGGCAGCTATGGCTACACCTTC. Filled out from reference TRBV30 and TRBJ1-2, the complete variable domain reads SQTIHQWPATLVQPVGSPLSLECTVEGTSNPNLYWYRQAAGRGLQLLFYSVGIGQISSEVPQNLSASRPQDRQFILSSKKLLLSDSGFYLCAWSVWGSYGYTFGSGTRLTVV.

This chain links TRBV15 with TRBJ2-7, with 7 nucleotides matching TRBD1. The germline gives CDR1 LNHNV, CDR2 YYDKDF (reference sequence). Trimming removed 0 bases from V and 0 bases from J; junction bases left unmatched: 8. CDR3 length: 17 amino acids. Here the CDR3 reads CATSRDSTGDYSYEQYF. The CDR3 DNA reads as TGTGCCACCAGCAGAGATAGTACAGGGGATTACTCCTACGAGCAGTACTTC. The whole variable domain, remainder taken from reference TRBV15 and TRBJ2-7, is DAMVIQNPRYQVTQFGKPVTLSCSQTLNHNVMYWYQQKSSQAPKLLFHYYDKDFNNEADTPDNFQSRRPNTSFCFLDIRSPGLGDTAMYLCATSRDSTGDYSYEQYFGPGTRLTVT.

The V gene is TRBV19, the J gene TRBJ1-4, with 9 nucleotides matching TRBD1. The CDR3 is 15 amino acids. The ends lost 5 bases at V and 8 bases at J; junction bases unmatched: 9. Germline V gives CDR1 LNHDA, CDR2 SQIVND (reference sequence). CDR3 sequence reads: CASSLLPGQGEKLFF. The DNA of the CDR3 is TGTGCCAGTAGTCTACTCCCGGGACAGGGAGAAAAACTGTTTTTT.

The V and J genes are TRBV7-9 and TRBJ1-1, with 8 positions matching TRBD1. This CDR3 region has 15 residues. The germline CDR1 and CDR2 sequences are SEHNR and FQNEAQ (reference sequence). Germline trimming cut 5 bases from V and 3 bases from J; bases unmatched to any gene: 8. CDR3 sequence (DNA): TGTGCCAGCAGCCCTCAAGGACAGGGTGACACTGAAGCTTTCTTT. Protein: CASSPQGQGDTEAFF.

The V call is TRBV19, the J call TRBJ2-7; D may be TRBD2 (6 bases). Germline V lookup: CDR1 LNHDA, CDR2 SQIVND (reference sequence). The ends were cut back, 3 bases at V and 2 bases at J, with 8 bases in the middle. The length of the CDR3 is 13 residues. In nucleotides, the CDR3 is TGTGCCAGTAGTATGGGGGGTCCCTACGAGCAGTACTTC. Translation: CASSMGGPYEQYF.

The genes are TRBV7-2 and TRBJ1-1, with D perhaps TRBD1 (6 bases). Trimming left V 2 bases short and J 2 bases short, with 12 bases between. Germline CDR1 is SGHTA and CDR2 is FQGNSA. The CDR3 contains 15 residues. CDR3 sequence: CASSLSGTINTEAFF. The CDR3 DNA reads TGTGCCAGCAGCTTATCCGGGACAATCAACACTGAAGCTTTCTTT.

The V and J genes are TRBV5-4 and TRBJ2-5; D is ambiguous. V was shortened by 1 base and J by 3 bases, with 10 bases between the two germline ends. This CDR3 spans 14 amino acids. Germline V gene data show CDR1 as SGHNT and CDR2 as YYREEE (reference sequence). CDR3 protein: CASSLISSEETQYF. In nucleotides, the CDR3 is TGTGCCAGCAGCTTGATCAGCAGCGAAGAGACCCAGTACTTC.

The rearrangement links TRBV4-3 to TRBJ1-1; 9 positions match TRBD1. Germline V gene data show CDR1 as LGHNA and CDR2 as YSLEER. The V and J ends lost 0 bases and 0 bases, in that order; junction bases with no gene match: 2. CDR3 length equals 16 residues. The CDR3 nucleotides read TGCGCCAGCAGCCAAGATGGGACAGGGATGAACACTGAAGCTTTCTTT. Its translation is CASSQDGTGMNTEAFF.

This clone has a handful of counts. The chain links TRBV6-6 to TRBJ2-7; D remains ambiguous. Germline V gives CDR1 MNHNY, CDR2 SVGAGI (reference sequence). This CDR3 has 13 residues. V dropped 5 bases and J dropped 2 bases, with 10 bases sitting between them. The chain's CDR3 is CASSLGDTYEQYF. Written as DNA, the CDR3 is TGTGCCAGCAGTCTAGGCGACACCTACGAGCAGTACTTC.

This clone occurred a few times. The chain recombines TRBV18 with TRBJ1-2; TRBD1 matches at 8 bases. The CDR3 length is 13 residues. Unmatched junction bases numbered 7, after V lost 5 bases and J lost 8 bases. Germline loops: CDR1 KGHSH, CDR2 LQKENI. The CDR3 sequence: CASSTDREGGYTF. CDR3 coding DNA: TGTGCCAGCTCAACGGACAGGGAGGGCGGCTACACCTTC.

The gene calls are TRBV5-1 and TRBJ2-2; D possibly corresponds to TRBD1 (6 bases). The CDR3 covers 15 residues. In germline, CDR1 is SGHRS, CDR2 YFSETQ. The V and J ends lost 4 bases and 0 bases respectively, with 10 bases between them. Here the CDR3 DNA reads TGCGCCAGCAGCGGGGGACAAGCGAACACCGGGGAGCTGTTTTTT. Encoded protein: CASSGGQANTGELFF.

This clone was seen more than once but under ten times. V and J are TRBV5-4 and TRBJ2-5; D gene uncertain. Between the trimmed V and J ends, which lost 3 bases and 0 bases, there was a span of 6 bases. This CDR3 spans 13 amino acids. The germline CDR1 and CDR2 sequences are SGHNT and YYREEE (reference sequence). CDR3 amino acids: CASSSDNQETQYF. CDR3 DNA sequence: TGTGCCAGCAGCTCAGACAACCAAGAGACCCAGTACTTC. The variable domain in full, completed from reference TRBV5-4 and TRBJ2-5, reads ETGVTQSPTHLIKTRGQQVTLRCSSQSGHNTVSWYQQALGQGPQFIFQYYREEENGRGNFPPRFSGLQFPNYSSELNVNALELDDSALYLCASSSDNQETQYFGPGTRLLVL.

V is TRBV6-1 and J is TRBJ1-2; TRBD1 agrees at 8 bases. Germline lookup yields CDR1 MNHNS and CDR2 SASEGT. Losses at the gene ends were 3 bases for V and 6 bases for J; bases not matched to a gene: 6. The CDR3 is 14 residues long. This CDR3 reads CASSDRDRWDGYTF. The CDR3 coding sequence is TGTGCCAGCAGTGATAGGGACAGGTGGGATGGCTACACCTTC.

The chain is built from TRBV18 and TRBJ1-4, with 12 positions matching TRBD1. The ends lost 1 base at V and 0 bases at J; junction bases unmatched: 6. The CDR3 spans 19 residues. Germline CDR1 and CDR2: KGHSH and LQKENI. CDR3 DNA sequence: TGTGCCAGCTCACCACGCTCGGGACAGGGGGCTTCAACTAATGAAAAACTGTTTTTT. Protein sequence: CASSPRSGQGASTNEKLFF.

The CDR3 protein is CASSPPNPAGGAQHF. Written as DNA, the CDR3 is TGTGCCAGCTCACCACCTAACCCGGCGGGAGGGGCCCAGCATTTT. This sequence joins TRBV18 and TRBJ1-5; D may be TRBD1 (5 bases). V was pared by 0 bases and J by 11 bases, with 17 bases between. This CDR3 contains 15 residues. Germline assignment: CDR1 KGHSH and CDR2 LQKENI.

The DNA of the CDR3 is TGTGCCAGCAGCCAAGAGGGGACACTTTCACCCCTCCACTTT. Protein product: CASSQEGTLSPLHF. This sequence joins TRBV3-1 (or the pseudogene TRBV3-2) and TRBJ1-6, with D possibly TRBD1 on 6 matching bases. Trimming took 0 bases from V and 9 from J, leaving 9 bases between them. The CDR3 is made up of 14 amino acids. CDR1 LGHDT and CDR2 YNNKEL come from the germline V gene (reference sequence).

The V and J genes are TRBV7-9 and TRBJ2-1; 10 bases fit TRBD1. CDR3 size: 14 residues. Trimming took 6 bases from V and 10 from J; bases not matched to a gene: 9. In germline, CDR1 is SEHNR, CDR2 FQNEAQ (reference sequence). The DNA for the CDR3 is TGTGCCAGCAGTTCGACCGGGACAGGGGCCGAGCAGTTCTTC. Translated: CASSSTGTGAEQFF.

The chain is built from TRBV20-1 and TRBJ1-5; 8 nucleotides align to TRBD1. V was pared by 3 bases and J by 2 bases, with 12 bases of the junction left unmatched. Germline values: CDR1 DFQATT, CDR2 SNEGSKA (reference sequence). This CDR3 has 17 amino acids. The CDR3 DNA reads as TGCAGTGCTAGTCCGTTCGACAGGGGAGTGGGCAATCAGCCCCAGCATTTT. This encodes CSASPFDRGVGNQPQHF.

This clone came up a few times. J is TRBJ2-2 and V is TRBV6-5, with D perhaps TRBD2 (6 bases). V was trimmed by 0 bases and J by 7 bases, leaving 9 bases between them. This CDR3 spans 14 amino acids. Germline CDR1 and CDR2: MNHEY and SVGAGI. CDR3 DNA: TGTGCCAGCAGTTACTCGGGCGGGATCGGGGAGCTGTTTTTT. Amino acid sequence: CASSYSGGIGELFF.

J is TRBJ2-7 and V is TRBV4-1; 8 positions match TRBD1. The CDR3 runs to 15 residues. The V gene's germline CDR1 is MGHRA and CDR2 YSYEKL. Germline trimming cut 3 bases from V and 1 base from J; bases unmatched to any gene: 5. CDR3 region: CASSHPGQASYEQYF. CDR3 sequence (DNA): TGCGCCAGCAGCCACCCGGGACAGGCATCCTACGAGCAGTACTTC.